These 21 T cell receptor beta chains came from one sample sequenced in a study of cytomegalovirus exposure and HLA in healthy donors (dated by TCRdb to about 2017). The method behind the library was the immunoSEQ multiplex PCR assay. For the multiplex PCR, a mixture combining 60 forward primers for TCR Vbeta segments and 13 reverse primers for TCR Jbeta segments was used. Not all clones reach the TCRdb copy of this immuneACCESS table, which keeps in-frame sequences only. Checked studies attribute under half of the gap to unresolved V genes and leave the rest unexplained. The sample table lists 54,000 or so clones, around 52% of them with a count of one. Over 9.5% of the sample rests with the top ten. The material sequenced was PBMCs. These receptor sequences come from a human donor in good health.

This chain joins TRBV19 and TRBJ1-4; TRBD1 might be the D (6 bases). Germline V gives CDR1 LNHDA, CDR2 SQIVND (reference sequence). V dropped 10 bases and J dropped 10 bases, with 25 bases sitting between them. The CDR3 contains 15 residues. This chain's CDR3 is CATERGQTTSGKLFF. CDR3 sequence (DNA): TGTGCCACCGAGAGAGGACAGACTACGAGCGGAAAACTGTTTTTT.

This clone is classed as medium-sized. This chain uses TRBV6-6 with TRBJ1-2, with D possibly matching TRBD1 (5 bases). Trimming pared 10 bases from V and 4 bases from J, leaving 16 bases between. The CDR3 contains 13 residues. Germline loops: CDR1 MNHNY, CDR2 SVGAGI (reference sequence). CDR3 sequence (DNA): TGTGCCACCAGGGTGCAGGCAACCTATGGCTACACCTTC. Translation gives CATRVQATYGYTF.

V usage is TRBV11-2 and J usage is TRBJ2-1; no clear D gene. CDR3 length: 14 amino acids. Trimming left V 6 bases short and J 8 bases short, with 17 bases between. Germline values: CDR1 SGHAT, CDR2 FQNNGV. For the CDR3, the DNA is TGTGCCAGCAGAGTATATTCTGGGCAACATGAGCAGTTCTTC. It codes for CASRVYSGQHEQFF.

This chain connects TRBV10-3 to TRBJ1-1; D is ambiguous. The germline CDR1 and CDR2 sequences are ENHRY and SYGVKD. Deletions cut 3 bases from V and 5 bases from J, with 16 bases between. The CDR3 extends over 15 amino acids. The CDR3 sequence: CAISDYRLRGTEAFF. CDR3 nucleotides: TGTGCCATCAGTGATTATCGGCTCCGAGGGACTGAAGCTTTCTTT.

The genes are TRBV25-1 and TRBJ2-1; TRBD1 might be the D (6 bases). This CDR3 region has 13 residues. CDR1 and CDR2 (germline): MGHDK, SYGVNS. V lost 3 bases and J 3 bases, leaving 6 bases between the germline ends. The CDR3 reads CASSEDSYNEQFF. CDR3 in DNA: TGTGCCAGCAGTGAGGACAGCTACAATGAGCAGTTCTTC.

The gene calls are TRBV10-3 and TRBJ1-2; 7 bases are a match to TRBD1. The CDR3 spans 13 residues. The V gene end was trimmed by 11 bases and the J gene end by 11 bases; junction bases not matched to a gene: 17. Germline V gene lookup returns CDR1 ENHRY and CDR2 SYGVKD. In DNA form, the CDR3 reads TGTGCCGTCTTCCGGGACAGCTCAAAGGAGTACACCTTC. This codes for CAVFRDSSKEYTF.

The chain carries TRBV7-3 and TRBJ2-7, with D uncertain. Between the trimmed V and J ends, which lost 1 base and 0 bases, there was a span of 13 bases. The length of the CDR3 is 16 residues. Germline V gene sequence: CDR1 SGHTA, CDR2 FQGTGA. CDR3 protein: CASSLRAGLSSYEQYF. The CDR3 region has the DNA TGTGCCAGCAGCTTAAGGGCAGGCCTGAGCTCCTACGAGCAGTACTTC.

In nucleotides, the CDR3 is TGCGCCAGCAGCCAAGACGTTAGGGGGCTTGGCTATGGCTACACCTTC. This translates into CASSQDVRGLGYGYTF. V is TRBV4-3 and J is TRBJ1-2; 7 bases match TRBD1. The CDR3 length is 16 residues. Trimming cost V 0 bases and J 4 bases; bases outside gene matches: 8. CDR1 is LGHNA, CDR2 YSLEER, per germline.

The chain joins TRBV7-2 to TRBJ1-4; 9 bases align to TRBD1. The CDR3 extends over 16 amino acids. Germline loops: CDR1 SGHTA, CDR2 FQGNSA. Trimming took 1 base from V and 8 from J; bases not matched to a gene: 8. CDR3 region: CASSLVVRTGVEKLFF. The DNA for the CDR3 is TGTGCCAGCAGCTTAGTTGTACGGACAGGGGTAGAAAAACTGTTTTTT.

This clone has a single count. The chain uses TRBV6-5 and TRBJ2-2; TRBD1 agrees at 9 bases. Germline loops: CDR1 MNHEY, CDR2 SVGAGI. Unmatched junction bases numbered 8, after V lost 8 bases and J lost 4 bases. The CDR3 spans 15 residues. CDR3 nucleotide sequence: TGTGCCAGCTGGCGGGACAGGGCGAGCACCGGGGAGCTGTTTTTT. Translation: CASWRDRASTGELFF.

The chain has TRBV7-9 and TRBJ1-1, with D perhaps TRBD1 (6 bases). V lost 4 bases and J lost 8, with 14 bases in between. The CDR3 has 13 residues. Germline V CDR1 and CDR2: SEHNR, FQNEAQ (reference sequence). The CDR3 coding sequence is TGTGCCAGCAGCTCCGGGGGGCGGGCAGAAGCTTTCTTT. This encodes CASSSGGRAEAFF. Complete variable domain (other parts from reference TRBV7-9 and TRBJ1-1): DTGVSQNPRHKITKRGQNVTFRCDPISEHNRLYWYRQTLGQGPEFLTYFQNEAQLEKSRLLSDRFSAERPKGSFSTLEIQRTEQGDSAMYLCASSSGGRAEAFFGQGTRLTVV.

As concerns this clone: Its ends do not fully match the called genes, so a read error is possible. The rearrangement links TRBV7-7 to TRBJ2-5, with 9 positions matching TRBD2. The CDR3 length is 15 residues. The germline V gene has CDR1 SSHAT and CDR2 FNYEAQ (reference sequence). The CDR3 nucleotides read TGTGCTAGCAGCCCGATTAGCGGGGGCGAAGAGACCCAGTACTTC. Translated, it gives CASSPISGGEETQYF.

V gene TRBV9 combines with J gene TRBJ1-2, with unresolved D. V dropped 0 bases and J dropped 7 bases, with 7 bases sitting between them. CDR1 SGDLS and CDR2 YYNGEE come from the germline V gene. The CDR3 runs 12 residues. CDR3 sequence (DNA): TGTGCCAGCAGCGTAGTCGAGGGTGGCTACACCTTC. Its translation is CASSVVEGGYTF.

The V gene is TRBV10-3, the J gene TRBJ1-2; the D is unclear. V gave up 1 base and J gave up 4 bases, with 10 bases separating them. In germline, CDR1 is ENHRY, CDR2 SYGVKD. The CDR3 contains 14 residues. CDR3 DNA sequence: TGTGCCATCAGTGAGTTACAGCATATCTATGGCTACACCTTC. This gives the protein CAISELQHIYGYTF.

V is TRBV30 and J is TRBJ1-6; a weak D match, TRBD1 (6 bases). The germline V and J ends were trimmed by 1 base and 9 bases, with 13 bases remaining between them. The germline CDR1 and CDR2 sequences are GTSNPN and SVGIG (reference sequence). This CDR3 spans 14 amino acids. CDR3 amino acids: CAWSAGGAGSPLHF. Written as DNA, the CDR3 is TGTGCCTGGAGTGCCGGGGGGGCCGGTTCACCCCTCCACTTT.

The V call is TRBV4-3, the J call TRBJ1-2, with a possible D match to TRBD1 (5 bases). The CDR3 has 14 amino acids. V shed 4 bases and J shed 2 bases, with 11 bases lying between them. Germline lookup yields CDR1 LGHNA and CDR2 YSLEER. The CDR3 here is CASSRQEGNYGYTF. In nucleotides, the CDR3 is TGCGCCAGCAGCCGGCAGGAGGGGAACTATGGCTACACCTTC.

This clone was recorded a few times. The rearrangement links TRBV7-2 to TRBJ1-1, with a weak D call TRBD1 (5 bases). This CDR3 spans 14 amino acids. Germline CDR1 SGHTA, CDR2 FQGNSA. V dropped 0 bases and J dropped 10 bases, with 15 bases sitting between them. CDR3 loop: CASSLASGQTRAFF. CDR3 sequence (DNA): TGTGCCAGCAGCTTAGCCTCCGGACAAACAAGAGCTTTCTTT. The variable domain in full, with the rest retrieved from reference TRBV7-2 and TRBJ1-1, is GAGVSQSPSNKVTEKGKDVELRCDPISGHTALYWYRQSLGQGLEFLIYFQGNSAPDKSGLPSDRFSAERTGGSVSTLTIQRTQQEDSAVYLCASSLASGQTRAFFGQGTRLTVV.

In nucleotides, the CDR3 is TGTGCCAGTAGGGTACAGGGGTTAGACACTGAAGCTTTCTTT. Protein: CASRVQGLDTEAFF. The J gene is TRBJ1-1, the V gene TRBV19, with 7 bases lining up with TRBD1. The germline V gene encodes CDR1 LNHDA and CDR2 SQIVND (reference sequence). The CDR3 is 14 amino acids. The J segment lost 3 bases and the V segment lost 6 bases, leaving 7 bases of the junction unmatched.

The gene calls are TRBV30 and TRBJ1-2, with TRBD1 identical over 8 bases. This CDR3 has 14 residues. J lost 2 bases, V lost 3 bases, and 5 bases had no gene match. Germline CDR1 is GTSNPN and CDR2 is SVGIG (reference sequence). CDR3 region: CAWRRTGWNYGYTF. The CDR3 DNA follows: TGTGCCTGGAGGCGGACAGGGTGGAACTATGGCTACACCTTC.

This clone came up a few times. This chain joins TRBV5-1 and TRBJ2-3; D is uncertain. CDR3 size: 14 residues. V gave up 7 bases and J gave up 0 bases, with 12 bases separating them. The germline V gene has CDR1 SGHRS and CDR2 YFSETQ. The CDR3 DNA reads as TGCGCCAGCTCACGACTGTCTAGCACAGATACGCAGTATTTT. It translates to CASSRLSSTDTQYF.

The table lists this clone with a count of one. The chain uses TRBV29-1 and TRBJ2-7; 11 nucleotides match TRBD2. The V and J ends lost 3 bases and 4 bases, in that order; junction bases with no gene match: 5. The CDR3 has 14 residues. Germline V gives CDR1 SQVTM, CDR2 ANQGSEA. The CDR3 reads CSVERLAGSYEQYF. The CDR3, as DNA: TGCAGCGTTGAGAGACTAGCGGGGTCGTACGAGCAGTACTTC.